The sequence of this T cell receptor beta chain was determined in a study of blood T cell repertoires in COVID-19. Trimming left V 1 base short and J 0 bases short, with 21 bases between. Germline CDR1 is MGHRA and CDR2 is YSYEKL. CDR3 size: 19 residues. The table came from immunoSEQ multiplex PCR; TCRdb's copy has only in-frame clones and leaves some out. The sample consists of fewer than 300,000 clones, roughly 85% of them appearing once. The receptor comes from a man between 50 and 59 years old with active or convalescent COVID-19. The rearrangement links TRBV4-1 to TRBJ1-1, with D perhaps TRBD1 (6 bases). The sequencing input was peripheral blood. CDR3 DNA: TGCGCCAGCAGCCAAGTTCCGGACAGAGCTCTTAGGATGAACACTGAAGCTTTCTTT. It is translated as CASSQVPDRALRMNTEAFF.